Following are 5 T cell receptor beta chains from one sample sequenced in a study of cytomegalovirus exposure and HLA in healthy donors. This PCR relied on a set of 60 Vbeta primers and 13 Jbeta primers. The table came from immunoSEQ multiplex PCR; TCRdb's copy has only in-frame clones and leaves some out. Among about 160,000 clones, around 70% were seen once, and the ten largest hold under 5.5%. Sequencing was carried out using PBMCs. The receptors here all came from a man in his late teens or twenties in good health and CMV-seropositive.

In this sample, this clone turned up once. The chain is built from TRBV11-3 and TRBJ2-1; D is ambiguous. V was cut by 0 bases and J by 3 bases, with 9 bases left in between. The CDR3 is 15 residues long. The germline V gene encodes CDR1 SGHNT and CDR2 YENEEA. Here the CDR3 DNA reads TGTGCCAGCAGCTTAGACAGTTACCTCTACAATGAGCAGTTCTTC. Amino acid sequence: CASSLDSYLYNEQFF.

This clone has just one count. V gene TRBV28 combines with J gene TRBJ2-7; the D gene is possibly TRBD2 (6 bases). Germline V gene sequence: CDR1 MDHEN, CDR2 SYDVKM. This CDR3 comprises 13 residues. V was shortened by 6 bases and J by 4 bases, with 13 bases between the two germline ends. The CDR3 nucleotides read TGTGCCAGCAGGGAACCGGGAGCTTACGAGCAGTACGTC. Its translation is CASREPGAYEQYV.

The CDR3 loop reads CASSQGANYGYTF. CDR3 DNA: TGTGCCAGCAGCCAAGGAGCTAACTATGGCTACACCTTC. This chain joins TRBV14 and TRBJ1-2, with unresolved D. Trimming cost V 1 base and J 0 bases, with 3 bases left between them. Germline loops: CDR1 SGHDN, CDR2 FVKESK. This CDR3 is built from 13 residues.

The chain couples TRBV15 to TRBJ1-1; D is undetermined. V gave up 0 bases and J gave up 5 bases, with 7 bases separating them. The CDR3 covers 13 residues. Looked up from germline, CDR1 is LNHNV and CDR2 is YYDKDF (reference sequence). The CDR3 DNA reads TGTGCCACCAGCAGAGATCGGAGGACTGAAGCTTTCTTT. Translation: CATSRDRRTEAFF.

This clone was detected once. The chain employs TRBV10-1 and TRBJ2-5, with TRBD2 matching over 8 bases. There are 15 residues in the CDR3. Trimming cost V 1 base and J 5 bases; bases outside gene matches: 6. Germline loops: CDR1 WNHNN, CDR2 SYGVQD (reference sequence). CDR3 sequence (DNA): TGCGCCAGCAGTGAGTACCGGGGGGGGATGGAGACCCAGTACTTC. It yields the protein CASSEYRGGMETQYF.